Sequencing of this T cell receptor beta chain was carried out in a study of blood T cell repertoires in COVID-19. Study information: Specimens from acute and convalescent COVID-19 originated in the United States, Italy and Spain. From T cells, B-cell-depleted T cells, or PBMCs came the material, which was cDNA or gDNA.

As originally analysed: Amplified reference gene primers provided the basis for estimating nucleated cell counts. Using immunoSEQ multiplex PCR, the repertoire was profiled, and TCRdb retains in-frame clones only, with some absent. V, J and clone size derive from that table, while D and trimming were established from the DNA sequence. Of 75,000 to 85,000 clones in the sample, 88% were seen once. Germline-derived CDR1 and CDR2 are SGDLS and YYNGEE. The CDR3 extends over 16 amino acids. With 0 bases removed from V and 2 bases from J, the gap between germline ends came to 12 bases. This receptor was identified in a human donor in a cohort sampled during active COVID-19. The V and J genes are TRBV9 and TRBJ2-1; D is perhaps TRBD1 (7 bases). The sample comprised peripheral blood. CDR3 loop: CASSVAQGGTYNEQFF. In DNA form, the CDR3 reads TGTGCCAGCAGCGTAGCTCAGGGGGGAACCTACAATGAGCAGTTCTTC.